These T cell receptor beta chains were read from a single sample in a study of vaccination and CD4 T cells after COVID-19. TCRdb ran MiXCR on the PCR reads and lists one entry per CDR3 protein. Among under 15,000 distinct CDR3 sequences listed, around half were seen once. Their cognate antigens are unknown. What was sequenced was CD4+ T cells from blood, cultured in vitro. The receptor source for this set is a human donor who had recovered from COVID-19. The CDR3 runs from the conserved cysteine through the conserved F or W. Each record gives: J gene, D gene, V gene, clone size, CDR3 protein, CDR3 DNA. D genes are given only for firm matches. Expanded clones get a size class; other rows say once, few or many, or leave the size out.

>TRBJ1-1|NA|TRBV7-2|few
CASSRHRVGSGMDEAFF
TGTGCCAGCAGCCGACACCGGGTAGGCTCAGGGATGGATGAAGCTTTCTTT
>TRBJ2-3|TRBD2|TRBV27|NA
CASSPRGLAGQKQYF
TGTGCCAGCAGTCCCCGGGGGCTAGCGGGCCAGAAGCAGTATTTT
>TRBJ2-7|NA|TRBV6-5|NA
CASSYRQGIPEQYF
TGTGCCAGCAGTTACCGACAAGGGATCCCCGAGCAGTACTTC
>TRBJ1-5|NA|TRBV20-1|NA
CSARNSLWANQPQHF
TGCAGTGCTAGGAACAGTCTTTGGGCCAATCAGCCCCAGCATTTT
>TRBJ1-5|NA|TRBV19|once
CASSIQAYSNQPQHF
TGTGCCAGTAGCATCCAGGCTTATAGCAATCAGCCCCAGCATTTT
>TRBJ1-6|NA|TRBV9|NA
CASSVEVGRDSPLHF
TGTGCCAGCAGCGTAGAGGTCGGTCGAGATTCACCCCTCCACTTT
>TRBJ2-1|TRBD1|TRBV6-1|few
CASSGTGGWGDSHEQFF
TGTGCCAGCAGTGGGACAGGGGGCTGGGGAGATAGCCATGAGCAGTTCTTC
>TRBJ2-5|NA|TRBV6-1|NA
CASSRGGRQETQYF
TGTGCCAGCAGCAGGGGGGGCCGCCAAGAGACCCAGTACTTC
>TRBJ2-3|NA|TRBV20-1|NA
CSASHQSGNIRTDTQYF
TGCAGTGCTAGTCACCAATCCGGGAACATTCGCACAGATACGCAGTATTTT
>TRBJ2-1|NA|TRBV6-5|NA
CASSYSTWGGGEQFF
TGTGCCAGCAGTTACTCGACTTGGGGAGGTGGTGAGCAGTTCTTC
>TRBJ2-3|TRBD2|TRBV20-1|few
CSARWLAGPTDTQYF
TGCAGTGCTAGGTGGCTAGCGGGACCCACAGATACGCAGTATTTT
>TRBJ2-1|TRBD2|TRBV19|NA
CASTSGAGAIYNEQFF
TGTGCCAGTACCTCCGGAGCGGGAGCTATTTACAATGAGCAGTTCTTC
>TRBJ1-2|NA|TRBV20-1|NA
CSAARHRDGYTF
TGCAGTGCCGCGAGGCACCGTGATGGCTACACCTTC
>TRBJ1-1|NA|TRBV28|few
CASSPYRVYTEAFF
TGTGCCAGCAGTCCTTACAGGGTTTACACTGAAGCTTTCTTT
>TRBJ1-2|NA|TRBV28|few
CASSLEGPRVATYGYTF
TGTGCCAGCAGTTTAGAGGGTCCCAGAGTTGCTACTTATGGCTACACCTTC
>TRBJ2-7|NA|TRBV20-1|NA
CSARGPGRSYEQYF
TGCAGTGCTAGGGGGCCGGGACGGAGCTACGAGCAGTACTTC
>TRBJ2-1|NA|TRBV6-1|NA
CASSEAPAGEGGEQFF
TGTGCCAGCAGTGAAGCGCCGGCAGGGGAGGGCGGTGAGCAGTTCTTC
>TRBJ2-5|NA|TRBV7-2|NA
CASSLLIGLQYF
TGTGCCAGCAGCTTATTGATAGGGCTCCAGTACTTC
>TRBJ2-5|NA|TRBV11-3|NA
CASSFSRGETQYF
TGTGCCAGCAGCTTTTCACGGGGAGAGACCCAGTACTTC
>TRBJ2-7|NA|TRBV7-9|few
CASRTGDEQYF
TGTGCCAGCAGGACCGGAGATGAGCAGTACTTC
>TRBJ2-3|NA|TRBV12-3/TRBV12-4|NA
CASSLRDTQYF
TGTGCCAGCAGTCTCCGAGATACGCAGTATTTT
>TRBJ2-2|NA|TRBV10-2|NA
CASSESPVPTGELFF
TGCGCCAGCAGTGAGAGCCCAGTACCCACCGGGGAGCTGTTTTTT
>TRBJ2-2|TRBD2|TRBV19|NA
CASSIGGTSVNTGELFF
TGTGCCAGTAGTATAGGGGGGACTAGCGTGAACACCGGGGAGCTGTTTTTT
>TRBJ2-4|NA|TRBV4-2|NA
CASSQEGGLAKNIQYF
TGTGCCAGCAGCCAAGAGGGCGGCTTAGCCAAAAACATTCAGTACTTC
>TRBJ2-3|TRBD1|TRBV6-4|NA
CASNMREDRETCLTQYF
TGTGCCAGCAACATGAGAGAGGACAGGGAGACTTGCTTGACGCAGTATTTT
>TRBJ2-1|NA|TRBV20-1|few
CSARRDEQFF
TGCAGTGCTAGAAGGGATGAGCAGTTCTTC
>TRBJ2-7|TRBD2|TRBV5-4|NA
CASSLVGGGDYEQYF
TGTGCCAGCAGCTTGGTTGGCGGGGGAGACTACGAGCAGTACTTC
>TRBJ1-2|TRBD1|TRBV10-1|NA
CASSEDEGTEGYGYTF
TGCGCCAGCAGTGAGGATGAGGGGACAGAGGGCTATGGCTACACCTTC
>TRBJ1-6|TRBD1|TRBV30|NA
CAWNRDRVAPLHF
TGTGCCTGGAACCGGGACAGGGTAGCTCCCCTCCACTTT
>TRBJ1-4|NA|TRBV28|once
CASSLWRKNEKLFF
TGTGCCAGCAGTTTGTGGCGGAAGAATGAAAAACTGTTTTTT
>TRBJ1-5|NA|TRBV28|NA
CASSLSPTSNQPQHF
TGTGCCAGCAGTTTAAGCCCGACTAGCAATCAGCCCCAGCATTTT
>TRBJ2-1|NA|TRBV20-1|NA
CSARDPTRGLKDEQFF
TGCAGTGCTAGAGATCCGACCAGGGGCCTAAAGGACGAGCAGTTCTTC
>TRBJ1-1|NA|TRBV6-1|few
CASSVKGDTEAFF
TGTGCCAGCTCAGTAAAGGGGGACACTGAAGCTTTCTTT
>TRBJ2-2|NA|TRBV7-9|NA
CASGDSTGELFF
TGTGCCAGCGGGGATTCCACCGGGGAGCTGTTTTTT
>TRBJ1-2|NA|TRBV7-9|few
CASNAGSDYGYTF
TGTGCCAGCAACGCAGGGTCTGACTATGGCTACACCTTC
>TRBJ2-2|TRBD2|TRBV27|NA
CASTKGLAGVGELFF
TGTGCCAGCACAAAGGGACTAGCGGGAGTCGGGGAGCTGTTTTTT
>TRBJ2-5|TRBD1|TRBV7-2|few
CASSPRTGPGQETQYF
TGTGCCAGCAGCCCCCGGACAGGGCCAGGCCAAGAGACCCAGTACTTC
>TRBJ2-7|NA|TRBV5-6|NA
CASSPTGRADNEQYF
TGTGCCAGCAGCCCTACCGGACGGGCCGACAACGAGCAGTACTTC
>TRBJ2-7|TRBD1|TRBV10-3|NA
CAISRRQGESGEQYF
TGTGCCATCAGCCGCCGACAGGGGGAATCGGGAGAGCAGTACTTC